This is a list of T cell receptor beta chains from one sample in a study of identical twins. TCRdb ran MiXCR on the 5' RACE reads and lists one entry per CDR3 protein. The data show 510,000 or so distinct CDR3 sequences, roughly 15% seen once. This sample was shared with a second study, whose subject was yellow fever vaccine responses in identical twins.

Material for sequencing was CD4+ T cells sorted from blood. Every receptor here comes from a woman between 18 and 29 years old in good health. The CDR3 runs from the conserved cysteine through the conserved F or W. The D gene is left open where the match is weak.

CDR3aa: CAISGQGWTQYF
len: 12
d_gene: TRBD1
v_gene: TRBV10-3

CDR3aa: CASSRTAGEAVDEQFF
len: 16
d_gene: TRBD2
v_gene: TRBV6-1

CDR3aa: CASSPLLETSGGQYF
len: 15
d_gene: TRBD1
v_gene: TRBV7-9

CDR3aa: CASRAEQESPEAFF
len: 14
d_gene: -
v_gene: TRBV12-3/TRBV12-4

CDR3aa: CAISRGTDTQYF
len: 12
d_gene: -
v_gene: TRBV10-3

CDR3aa: CASSSRGADTEAFF
len: 14
d_gene: -
v_gene: TRBV12-3/TRBV12-4

CDR3aa: CASSLRTGEGEQYF
len: 14
d_gene: TRBD1
v_gene: TRBV11-2

CDR3aa: CAGSLASETQYF
len: 12
d_gene: -
v_gene: TRBV5-1

CDR3aa: CSARTGNDYNEQFF
len: 14
d_gene: TRBD1
v_gene: TRBV20-1

CDR3aa: CSAPGQASGELFF
len: 13
d_gene: TRBD1
v_gene: TRBV29-1

CDR3aa: CASSWGEAGGPRGEQFF
len: 17
d_gene: TRBD2
v_gene: TRBV5-8